This is a list of T cell receptor beta chains from one sample in a study of blood T cell repertoires in COVID-19. Clones were read by immunoSEQ multiplex PCR, and TCRdb kept only the in-frame ones, dropping some. The table lists tens of thousands of clones, roughly 90% of them singletons, with about 3.6% in the top ten. Specimen: peripheral blood. The receptors here all came from a man in his forties or fifties with COVID-19, enrolled during active disease. CDR3s include the opening cysteine and the closing phenylalanine or tryptophan. Fields, in order: D gene, J gene, V gene, clone size, CDR3 protein, CDR3 DNA. A D gene is named only where the DNA matches it firmly. Only some rows state a clone size, as once, few, many or a class for expanded clones.

.,TRBJ2-1,TRBV7-2,.,CASSLASGGEQFF,TGTGCCAGCAGCTTAGCCTCCGGGGGAGAGCAGTTCTTC
TRBD1,TRBJ2-7,TRBV2,.,CASSEYAGLGTAPREQYF,TGTGCCAGCAGTGAATATGCGGGTTTGGGGACAGCCCCCCGGGAGCAGTACTTC
.,TRBJ2-3,TRBV7-3,.,CASSPRVSTDTQYF,TGTGCCAGCAGCCCCAGGGTTTCGACAGATACGCAGTATTTT
.,TRBJ1-2,TRBV5-1,.,CASSLGGSEGSDYTF,TGCGCCAGCAGCTTGGGGGGCAGTGAAGGGTCTGACTACACCTTC
.,TRBJ1-1,TRBV9,.,CASSVNPGTEAFF,TGTGCCAGCAGCGTCAATCCGGGGACTGAAGCTTTCTTT
TRBD2,TRBJ2-7,TRBV6-5,.,CASSVGGLDYEQYF,TGTGCCAGCAGCGTGGGAGGGTTGGACTACGAGCAGTACTTC
.,TRBJ2-7,TRBV28,once,CASSGSDGTYEQYF,TGTGCCAGCAGCGGGTCGGACGGGACCTACGAGCAGTACTTC
.,TRBJ1-5,TRBV4-1,.,CASSQVGAVRNQPQHF,TGCGCCAGCAGCCAGGTTGGGGCGGTTAGGAATCAGCCCCAGCATTTT
.,TRBJ2-2,TRBV19,.,CASSRALGTGELFF,TGTGCCAGTAGTAGGGCCCTGGGCACCGGGGAGCTGTTTTTT
.,TRBJ2-3,TRBV9,.,CASSSPTKVTKGSTDTQYF,TGTGCCAGCAGCTCCCCCACGAAAGTGACGAAGGGGAGCACAGATACGCAGTATTTT